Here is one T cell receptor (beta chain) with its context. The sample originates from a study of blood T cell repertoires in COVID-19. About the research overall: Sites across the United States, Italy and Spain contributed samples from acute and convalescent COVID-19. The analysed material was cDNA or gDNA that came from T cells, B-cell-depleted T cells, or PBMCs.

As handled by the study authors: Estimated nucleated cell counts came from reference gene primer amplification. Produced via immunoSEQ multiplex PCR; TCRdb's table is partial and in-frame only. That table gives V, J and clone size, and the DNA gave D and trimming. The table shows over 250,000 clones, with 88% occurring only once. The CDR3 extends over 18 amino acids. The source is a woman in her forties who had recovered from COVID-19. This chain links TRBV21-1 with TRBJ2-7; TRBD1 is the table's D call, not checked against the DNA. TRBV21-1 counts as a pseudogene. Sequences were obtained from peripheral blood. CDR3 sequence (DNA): TGTGCCAGCAGCAGGGGAAAGGCGGGGACAGGGGAGGCCTACGAGCAGTACTTC. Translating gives CASSRGKAGTGEAYEQYF.